This is a list of T cell receptor beta chains from one sample in a study of monozygotic twins with inflammatory bowel disease. TCRdb reworked the 5' RACE reads into one entry per CDR3 protein, no DNA. The table lists about 210,000 distinct CDR3 sequences, with 1.5% to 2% in the top ten. Sequenced sample: blood. The receptors here all came from a human donor with ulcerative colitis or Crohn's disease, or a healthy co-twin of an affected twin (not recorded which). Both conserved end residues are part of each CDR3.

>TRBV9|TRBJ2-1
CASTLGSSSYNEQFF
>TRBV5-1|TRBJ2-6
CASTDGSGANVLTF
>TRBV6-1|TRBJ2-1
CASRLMGDPQGHNEQFF
>TRBV12-3/TRBV12-4|TRBJ2-2
CASSPTGANTGELFF
>TRBV12-3/TRBV12-4|TRBJ1-1
CASSLDSTNTEAFF
>TRBV5-5|TRBJ1-4
CASSSTGFLATNEKLFF
>TRBV2|TRBJ2-7
CASTGNRGIDEQYF
>TRBV15|TRBJ2-3
CATSRAVDTDTQYF
>TRBV3-1|TRBJ2-4
CASSLRDRVDRAKNIQYF
>TRBV4-1|TRBJ1-3
CASSQPGEAFGNTIYF
>TRBV12-3/TRBV12-4|TRBJ1-2
CASEGDWYGYTF
>TRBV18|TRBJ1-3
CASSPTLGGNAIYF
>TRBV6-5|TRBJ2-7
CASSNPTGGQLSYEQYF
>TRBV5-6|TRBJ2-1
CASSFELGEQFF
>TRBV19|TRBJ1-5
CASSMGNQPQHF
>TRBV6-6|TRBJ1-1
CASSYSGENTEAFF